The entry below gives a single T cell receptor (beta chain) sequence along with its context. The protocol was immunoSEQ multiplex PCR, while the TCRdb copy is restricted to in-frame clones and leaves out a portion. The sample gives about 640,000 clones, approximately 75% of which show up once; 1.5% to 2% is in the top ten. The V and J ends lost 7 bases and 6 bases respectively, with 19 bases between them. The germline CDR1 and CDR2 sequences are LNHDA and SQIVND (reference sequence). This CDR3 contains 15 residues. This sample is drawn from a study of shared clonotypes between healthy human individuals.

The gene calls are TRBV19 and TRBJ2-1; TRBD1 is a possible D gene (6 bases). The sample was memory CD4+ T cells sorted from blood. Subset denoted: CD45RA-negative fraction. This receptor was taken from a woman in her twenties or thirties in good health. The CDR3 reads CASTNRDTVVNEQFF. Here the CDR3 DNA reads TGTGCCAGTACAAACCGGGACACGGTGGTCAATGAGCAGTTCTTC.